Included here is one T cell receptor (beta chain) sequence, with context. These data are taken from a study of identical twins. This CDR3 has 15 amino acids. With 6 bases clipped from V and 4 bases from J, the junction kept 9 bases outside the gene matches. Looked up from germline, CDR1 is DFQATT and CDR2 is SNEGSKA (reference sequence). TCRdb analysed the 5' RACE reads with MiXCR anew, one entry per CDR3 protein. Of about 220,000 distinct CDR3 sequences listed, roughly 9.4% were seen once; the top ten hold around 5.1%. This clonotype originated in a woman aged 18-29 years in good health. V is TRBV20-1 and J is TRBJ2-5, with 12 nucleotides matching TRBD2. The sample taken for sequencing was memory (CD45RO+) T cells sorted from blood. CDR3 nucleotide sequence: TGCAGTGCAGCCCCTAGCGGGGGGGCGGGAGAGACCCAGTACTTC. It translates to CSAAPSGGAGETQYF.